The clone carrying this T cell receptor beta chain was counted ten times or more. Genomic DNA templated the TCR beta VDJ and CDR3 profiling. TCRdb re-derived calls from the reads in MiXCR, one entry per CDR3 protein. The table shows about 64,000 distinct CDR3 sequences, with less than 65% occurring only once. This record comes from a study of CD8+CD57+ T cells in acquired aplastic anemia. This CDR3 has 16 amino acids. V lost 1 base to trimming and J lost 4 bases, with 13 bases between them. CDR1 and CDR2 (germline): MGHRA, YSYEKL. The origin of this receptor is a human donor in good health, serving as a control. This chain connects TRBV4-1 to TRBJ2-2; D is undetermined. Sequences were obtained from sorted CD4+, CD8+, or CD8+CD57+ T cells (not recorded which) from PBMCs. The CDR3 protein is CASSQGGTLLTGELFF. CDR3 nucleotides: TGCGCCAGCAGCCAAGGAGGCACCCTACTCACCGGGGAGCTGTTTTTT.